This T cell receptor (beta chain) originates from a study of T-cell reconstitution after alpha-beta-depleted transplantation in children. V lost 1 base and J 2 bases, leaving 12 bases between the germline ends. Germline V gene sequence: CDR1 SGHRS, CDR2 YFSETQ. The CDR3 is made up of 15 amino acids. Unique molecular identifiers were incorporated when the TCRbeta library was constructed. TCRdb re-analysed the PCR reads in MiXCR, keeping a single row per CDR3 protein. The table records 200,000 to 250,000 distinct CDR3 sequences, about 9.2% of them present only once. The chain links TRBV5-1 to TRBJ2-5; D possibly corresponds to TRBD2 (6 bases). The sequences come from PBMCs from the stem cell graft donor, collected from the stem cell graft. The TCR was taken from a human donor who donated a stem cell graft to a child with acute lymphoblastic leukemia. The CDR3 is CASSLRGMGQETQYF. The DNA for the CDR3 is TGCGCCAGCAGCTTGCGGGGGATGGGACAAGAGACCCAGTACTTC.